This T cell receptor beta chain was identified during a study of spatial heterogeneity in lung cancer. About the study: Each distinct TCR and UMI combination averaged more than ten appearances in raw reads.

On each TCR cDNA molecule, a unique molecular identifier was present. Each CDR3 protein is one row after TCRdb ran MiXCR on the 5' RACE reads. The data contain tens of thousands of distinct CDR3 sequences, under 7.5% of them seen just once; the ten biggest clones take up approximately 2.9%. Sample time point: sample taken at primary tumor resection. Researchers sequenced whole RNA taken from tumor, nontumor lung or frozen PBMC without sorting. Samples were donated by 72 untreated early-stage non-small cell lung cancer patients. This CDR3 comprises 13 residues. CDR1 and CDR2 from the germline V gene are SGHTA and FQGTGA. V shed 3 bases and J shed 5 bases, with 10 bases lying between them.

This chain uses TRBV7-3 with TRBJ1-1, with D hard to call. Sequencing was performed on PBMCs, taken at surgery. The TCR comes from a female donor with early-stage non-small cell lung cancer. The CDR3 DNA sequence: TGTGCCAGCAGCTTGACGGGTGGAACTGAAGCTTTCTTT. Encoded protein: CASSLTGGTEAFF.